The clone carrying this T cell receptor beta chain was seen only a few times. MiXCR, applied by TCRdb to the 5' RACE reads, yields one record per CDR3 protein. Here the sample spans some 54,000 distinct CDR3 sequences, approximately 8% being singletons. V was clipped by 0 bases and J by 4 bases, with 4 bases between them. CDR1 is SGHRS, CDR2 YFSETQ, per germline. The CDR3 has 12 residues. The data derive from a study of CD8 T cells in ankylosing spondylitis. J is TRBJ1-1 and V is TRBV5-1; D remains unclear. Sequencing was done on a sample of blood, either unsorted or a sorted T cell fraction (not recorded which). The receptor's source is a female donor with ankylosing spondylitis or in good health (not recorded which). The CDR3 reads CASSLGPTEAFF. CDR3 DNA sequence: TGCGCCAGCAGCTTGGGGCCCACTGAAGCTTTCTTT.